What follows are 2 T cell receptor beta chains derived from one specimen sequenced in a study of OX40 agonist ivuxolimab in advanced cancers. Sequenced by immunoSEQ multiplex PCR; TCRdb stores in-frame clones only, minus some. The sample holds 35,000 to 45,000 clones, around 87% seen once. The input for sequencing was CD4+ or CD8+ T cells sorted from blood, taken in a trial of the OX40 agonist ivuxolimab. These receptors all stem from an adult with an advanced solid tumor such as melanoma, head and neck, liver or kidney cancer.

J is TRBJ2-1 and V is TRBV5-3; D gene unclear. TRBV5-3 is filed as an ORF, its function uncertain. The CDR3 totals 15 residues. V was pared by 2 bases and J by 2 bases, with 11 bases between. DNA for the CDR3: TGTGCCAGAAGCTTCTCGGCGGTGACCTACAATGAGCAGTTCTTC. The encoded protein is CARSFSAVTYNEQFF.

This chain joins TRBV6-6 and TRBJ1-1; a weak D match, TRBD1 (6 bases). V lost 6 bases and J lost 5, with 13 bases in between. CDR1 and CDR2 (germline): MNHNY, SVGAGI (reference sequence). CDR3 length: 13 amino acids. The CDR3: CASRSEQGTEAFF. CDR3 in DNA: TGTGCCAGCAGAAGCGAGCAGGGGACTGAAGCTTTCTTT.